The 13 T cell receptor beta chains presented below share a single source sample, sequenced in a study of Graves' ophthalmopathy and Graves' hyperthyroidism (dated by TCRdb to the late 2010s). Sequencing instrument: Illumina HiSeq 2000. For repertoire sequencing, the TCR beta CDR3 regions were amplified from RNA transcripts. The first round of RT-PCR was done with HTBI primers and the Qiagen OneStep RT-PCR kit, and was followed by a second round of multiplex PCR, then size selection and purification. In-frame beta chains were kept once TCRdb had trimmed the public reads at Q25 with fastp and called clones with MiXCR. Every distinct CDR3 protein forms one entry, paired with its most common genes and DNA. The sample has some 380,000 distinct CDR3 sequences on record, less than 20% of them singletons. Of the sample, about 7% is held by the ten largest clones. Sequences were obtained from peripheral blood. Receptors were obtained from a woman aged 18-29 years with stable Graves' hyperthyroidism. Donor details come from another sample of the same person, matched by shared clones.

This clonotype was detected ten times or more. The chain is built from TRBV5-6 and TRBJ2-4; perhaps TRBD2 as D (6 bases). Trimming took 1 base from V and 0 from J, leaving 8 bases between them. CDR3 length: 15 amino acids. Germline V gives CDR1 SGHDT, CDR2 YYEEEE. CDR3 coding DNA: TGTGCCAGCAGCTTGCAGGGACTAGCCAAAAACATTCAGTACTTC. It yields the protein CASSLQGLAKNIQYF.

This clonotype appeared many times. The rearrangement uses TRBV27 and TRBJ1-1; 7 bases are shared with TRBD1. The CDR3 spans 16 residues. V was clipped by 3 bases and J by 4 bases; unmatched bases: 11. Germline loops: CDR1 MNHEY, CDR2 SMNVEV (reference sequence). CDR3 sequence (DNA): TGTGCCAGCAGTTTCCGGACGACAGGGTTTCGCACTGAAGCTTTCTTT. This translates into CASSFRTTGFRTEAFF.

This clonotype was detected ten times or more. The chain joins TRBV12-3 or TRBV12-4 to TRBJ2-5; TRBD1 might be the D (5 bases). Trimming took off 4 bases at V and 5 bases at J, with 17 bases between the two ends. The CDR3 covers 15 residues. CDR3 nucleotide sequence: TGTGCCAGCAGTTCCCGATTGGACAAGGACGAGACCCAGTACTTC. It specifies CASSSRLDKDETQYF.

This clonotype has at least ten counts. The chain carries TRBV13 and TRBJ1-2; D unresolved. V was clipped by 5 bases and J by 4 bases, with 5 bases between them. In germline, CDR1 is PRHDT, CDR2 FYEKMQ (reference sequence). This CDR3 region has 11 residues. This CDR3 reads CASSISYGYTF. CDR3 nucleotide sequence: TGTGCCAGCAGCATCTCCTATGGCTACACCTTC.

Many counts were recorded for this clonotype. The chain employs TRBV4-1 and TRBJ1-3, with D hard to call. This CDR3 spans 16 amino acids. Looked up from germline, CDR1 is MGHRA and CDR2 is YSYEKL. V gave up 1 base and J gave up 4 bases, with 14 bases separating them. As DNA, the CDR3 is TGCGCCAGCAGCCAAGCGCCCGCCTCGTGGGGAAACACCATATATTTT. Amino acids: CASSQAPASWGNTIYF.

This clonotype was picked up a small number of times. V gene TRBV12-3 or TRBV12-4 combines with J gene TRBJ2-7; TRBD2 might be the D (5 bases). CDR3 length equals 14 residues. V gave up 6 bases and J gave up 6 bases, with 18 bases separating them. Here the CDR3 DNA reads TGTGCCAGCAGCCCCCGGGAAGTCATCCCCGAGCAGTACTTC. This translates into CASSPREVIPEQYF.

This clonotype appeared many times. The J gene is TRBJ1-2, the V gene TRBV20-1; 8 nucleotides align to TRBD1. This CDR3 contains 13 residues. Losses at the gene ends were 4 bases for V and 4 bases for J; bases not matched to a gene: 5. Germline assignment: CDR1 DFQATT and CDR2 SNEGSKA (reference sequence). The CDR3 here is CSATGGSGYGYTF. The CDR3 DNA reads TGCAGTGCTACAGGGGGCTCAGGCTATGGCTACACCTTC.

This clonotype was seen more than once but under ten times. V usage is TRBV7-2 and J usage is TRBJ1-1, with no clear D. Trimming left V 2 bases short and J 1 base short, with 8 bases between. Germline CDR1 SGHTA, CDR2 FQGNSA. The CDR3 is made up of 14 amino acids. The CDR3 coding sequence is TGTGCCAGCAGCTTATGGGGAGCGAACACTGAAGCTTTCTTT. It encodes CASSLWGANTEAFF.

This clonotype came up many times. The rearrangement joins TRBV4-1 to TRBJ2-5, with 7 bases matching TRBD1. The CDR3 is made up of 14 amino acids. The trim removed 5 bases at V and 5 bases at J, leaving 8 bases unmatched. Looked up from germline, CDR1 is MGHRA and CDR2 is YSYEKL. The CDR3 loop reads CASSSPSRGETQYF. The CDR3 DNA follows: TGCGCCAGCAGCAGCCCCTCCAGGGGGGAGACCCAGTACTTC.

This clonotype turned up a few times. The chain is built from TRBV29-1 and TRBJ2-6, with TRBD1 matching 10 bases. V shed 7 bases, J shed 0 bases, and the junction held 9 bases outside the gene matches. Germline V gives CDR1 SQVTM, CDR2 ANQGSEA. The CDR3 runs to 17 residues. The CDR3 protein is CSGFTGTGVSGANVLTF. CDR3 coding DNA: TGCAGCGGATTCACCGGGACAGGGGTCTCTGGGGCCAACGTCCTGACTTTC.

This clonotype was seen at least ten times. The chain recombines TRBV13 with TRBJ1-1; 10 nucleotides line up with TRBD1. Looked up from germline, CDR1 is PRHDT and CDR2 is FYEKMQ (reference sequence). This CDR3 contains 14 residues. V gave up 5 bases and J gave up 11 bases; unmatched junction bases: 11. Here the CDR3 DNA reads TGTGCCAGCAGCGGGGGACAGGGGCCCACTAGGGCTTTCTTT. Its protein is CASSGGQGPTRAFF.

V gene TRBV6-5 combines with J gene TRBJ1-1; TRBD1 might be the D (5 bases). This CDR3 has 15 amino acids. CDR1 is MNHEY and CDR2 is SVGAGI in the germline V gene. V was cut by 4 bases and J by 0 bases, with 12 bases left in between. CDR3 amino acids: CASSFPGTLNTEAFF. As DNA, the CDR3 is TGTGCCAGCAGTTTCCCGGGGACCTTGAACACTGAAGCTTTCTTT.

This clonotype showed up just a few times. One junction end does not reproduce the germline sequence, and a read error may be involved. This chain uses TRBV12-3 or TRBV12-4 with TRBJ1-1; no definite D call. The CDR3 loop spans 15 amino acids. The CDR3: CASTKIGIMNAEACF. In DNA, the CDR3 is TGTGCCAGCACCAAAATAGGGATAATGAACGCTGAAGCTTGCTTT.